Listed here are 29 T cell receptor beta chains from one sample, sequenced in a study of blood T cell repertoires in COVID-19. Only in-frame clones appear in the TCRdb table, and some are missing; sequencing was by immunoSEQ multiplex PCR. The table lists 250,000 to 350,000 clones, 87% of them singletons. The sequenced sample consisted of peripheral blood. These receptors were obtained from a woman aged 45-59 years who had recovered from COVID-19.

The chain combines TRBV29-1 with TRBJ2-1; 7 bases line up with TRBD2. Trimming at V came to 7 bases and at J to 4 bases, leaving 7 bases not matched to a gene. From germline, CDR1 is SQVTM and CDR2 ANQGSEA. This CDR3 region has 13 residues. CDR3 DNA: TGCAGCGGCCAACCTAGCGGATACAATGAGCAGTTCTTC. This translates into CSGQPSGYNEQFF.

CDR3 coding DNA: TGTGCCAGCAGCGTTATGCCCCGGGGGGCCAATGAGCAGTTCTTC. Protein product: CASSVMPRGANEQFF. The chain links TRBV7-2 to TRBJ2-1; maybe TRBD2 (7 bases). Between the trimmed V and J ends, which lost 5 bases and 6 bases, there was a span of 17 bases. Germline loops: CDR1 SGHTA, CDR2 FQGNSA. The CDR3 spans 15 residues.

This clone has only one observation. The rearrangement joins TRBV29-1 to TRBJ1-1; D remains ambiguous. Trimming removed 8 bases at V and 4 bases at J, with 20 bases between. CDR3 size: 14 residues. The germline V gene encodes CDR1 SQVTM and CDR2 ANQGSEA. CDR3 DNA sequence: TGCAGCACATCCATGCGGGCGCGCGCCACTGAAGCTTTCTTT. Translated: CSTSMRARATEAFF.

J is TRBJ2-4 and V is TRBV4-3; 7 positions agree with TRBD2. V lost 0 bases and J lost 4; bases outside the gene matches: 3. CDR3 length equals 15 residues. Germline CDR1 and CDR2: LGHNA and YSLEER. The CDR3 reads CASSQDPGGKNIQYF. CDR3 coding DNA: TGCGCCAGCAGCCAAGATCCCGGGGGGAAAAACATTCAGTACTTC.

This clone was detected many times. V usage is TRBV28 and J usage is TRBJ2-1; TRBD1 aligns across 10 bases. Germline V gives CDR1 MDHEN, CDR2 SYDVKM. This CDR3 is 14 amino acids long. Trimming cost V 5 bases and J 8 bases; bases outside gene matches: 6. CDR3 nucleotide sequence: TGTGCCAGCAGTCTCGACAGGGGGCTCGATGAGCAGTTCTTC. Protein: CASSLDRGLDEQFF.

This chain links TRBV7-6 with TRBJ2-2, with D possibly matching TRBD1 (6 bases). Trimming took 1 base from V and 2 from J, leaving 14 bases between them. The CDR3 extends over 17 amino acids. Germline V gene data show CDR1 as SGHVS and CDR2 as FNYEAQ. DNA for the CDR3: TGTGCCAGCAGCTTAGTGGGCAGGGGATCTAACACCGGGGAGCTGTTTTTT. Translated, it gives CASSLVGRGSNTGELFF.

The genes are TRBV5-1 and TRBJ1-4; 8 nucleotides line up with TRBD1. Unmatched junction bases numbered 10, after V lost 4 bases and J lost 5 bases. Germline values: CDR1 SGHRS, CDR2 YFSETQ. The CDR3 loop spans 16 amino acids. CDR3 coding DNA: TGCGCCAGCAGCCCCCAGAGGGCAGGGGGCAATGAAAAACTGTTTTTT. Translating it yields CASSPQRAGGNEKLFF. The entire variable domain, with the rest obtained from reference TRBV5-1 and TRBJ1-4, is as follows: KAGVTQTPRYLIKTRGQQVTLSCSPISGHRSVSWYQQTPGQGLQFLFEYFSETQRNKGNFPGRFSGRQFSNSRSEMNVSTLELGDSALYLCASSPQRAGGNEKLFFGSGTQLSVL.

The chain combines TRBV29-1 with TRBJ2-5; 9 bases match TRBD1. The CDR3 consists of 14 residues. The J segment lost 5 bases and the V segment lost 6 bases, leaving 10 bases of the junction unmatched. The germline V gene encodes CDR1 SQVTM and CDR2 ANQGSEA. CDR3 sequence (DNA): TGCAGCGTGGCCGGGACAGGGAGTTCGGAGACCCAGTACTTC. This codes for CSVAGTGSSETQYF.

The chain has TRBV18 and TRBJ2-3; 13 nucleotides agree with TRBD2. CDR1 and CDR2 (germline): KGHSH, LQKENI. The CDR3 totals 17 residues. Losses at the gene ends were 1 base for V and 6 bases for J; bases not matched to a gene: 7. The CDR3 protein is CASSPRRLAGGLDTQYF. The CDR3 DNA reads TGTGCCAGCTCACCACGCCGACTAGCGGGAGGATTGGATACGCAGTATTTT.

V gene TRBV5-5 combines with J gene TRBJ2-7; the match to TRBD2 covers 11 bases. With 4 bases clipped from V and 2 bases from J, the junction kept 5 bases outside the gene matches. Per the germline V gene, CDR1 is SGHKS and CDR2 is YYEKEE (reference sequence). This CDR3 has 15 residues. CDR3 residues: CASSPGLAEAYEQYF. The CDR3 DNA reads as TGTGCCAGCAGCCCGGGACTAGCGGAAGCCTACGAGCAGTACTTC.

The rearrangement joins TRBV27 to TRBJ2-1; D unclear. This CDR3 comprises 11 residues. V lost 4 bases and J lost 5, with 3 bases in between. Germline V CDR1 and CDR2: MNHEY, SMNVEV (reference sequence). CDR3 residues: CASSYNNEQFF. In nucleotides, the CDR3 is TGTGCCAGCAGTTACAACAATGAGCAGTTCTTC.

The V gene is TRBV6-2 or TRBV6-3, the J gene TRBJ2-7, with D possibly being TRBD1 (5 bases). The CDR3 covers 16 residues. Per the germline V gene, CDR1 is MNHEY and CDR2 is SVGEGT. Trimming removed 0 bases at V and 3 bases at J, with 15 bases between. CDR3 amino acids: CASSYSLRQLDYEQYF. In nucleotides, the CDR3 is TGTGCCAGCAGTTACTCGCTTCGACAGCTAGACTACGAGCAGTACTTC.

CDR3 in amino acids: CASSLREPSYEQYF. The CDR3 DNA sequence: TGTGCCAGCAGCCTCAGGGAACCGTCCTACGAGCAGTACTTC. This chain connects TRBV28 to TRBJ2-7; possible D gene TRBD1, 5 bases. V was trimmed by 6 bases and J by 1 base, leaving 13 bases between them. The CDR3 extends over 14 amino acids. The germline V gene encodes CDR1 MDHEN and CDR2 SYDVKM.

The chain carries TRBV29-1 and TRBJ1-1; weak D call: TRBD1 (6 bases). The CDR3 covers 12 residues. In germline, CDR1 is SQVTM, CDR2 ANQGSEA. Trimming removed 7 bases at V and 4 bases at J, with 13 bases between. CDR3 residues: CSGNRESTEAFF. CDR3 bases: TGCAGCGGCAACAGGGAATCCACTGAAGCTTTCTTT.

This clone has just a few counts. The chain links TRBV25-1 to TRBJ2-5; D possibly corresponds to TRBD2 (7 bases). The CDR3 is made up of 14 amino acids. The V gene's germline CDR1 is MGHDK and CDR2 SYGVNS. Trimming removed 2 bases from V and 5 bases from J, with 12 bases in between. In DNA, the CDR3 is TGTGCCAGCAGTGAAGTGGGGGGGCGGGAGACCCAGTACTTC. Its translation: CASSEVGGRETQYF.

Many counts were recorded for this clone. The V gene is TRBV9, the J gene TRBJ2-7; 9 bases line up with TRBD1. Trimming removed 0 bases from V and 3 bases from J; junction bases left unmatched: 7. CDR3 length: 16 residues. Germline V lookup: CDR1 SGDLS, CDR2 YYNGEE. The CDR3 nucleotides are TGTGCCAGCAGCGTAGACCCGGGACAGGGAGACTACGAGCAGTACTTC. Translating gives CASSVDPGQGDYEQYF.

The chain joins TRBV30 to TRBJ2-3; a possible D gene is TRBD1 (6 bases). The germline gives CDR1 GTSNPN, CDR2 SVGIG (reference sequence). The V gene lost 3 bases and the J gene lost 2 bases, with 9 bases spanning the gap. CDR3 size: 13 residues. The CDR3 spells CAWRDRATDTQYF. DNA of the CDR3: TGTGCCTGGAGGGACAGAGCCACAGATACGCAGTATTTT.

This chain connects TRBV6-5 to TRBJ1-1; weak D call: TRBD1 (5 bases). The germline V and J ends were trimmed by 2 bases and 1 base, with 8 bases remaining between them. CDR3 size: 14 residues. Germline loops: CDR1 MNHEY, CDR2 SVGAGI. Written as DNA, the CDR3 is TGTGCCAGCAGTTACCAGACAGAGAACACTGAAGCTTTCTTT. It is translated as CASSYQTENTEAFF.

This clone showed up just a few times. The rearrangement uses TRBV14 and TRBJ2-3; 7 bases are a match to TRBD2. Germline CDR1 reads SGHDN; CDR2 reads FVKESK. J lost 0 bases, V lost 4 bases, and 4 bases had no gene match. The CDR3 extends over 15 amino acids. In DNA, the CDR3 is TGTGCCAGCAGCCGACAACTAGCGAGCACAGATACGCAGTATTTT. As protein: CASSRQLASTDTQYF.

V is TRBV30 and J is TRBJ1-1; D ambiguous. Trimming removed 0 bases at V and 8 bases at J, with 16 bases between. CDR1 GTSNPN and CDR2 SVGIG come from the germline V gene (reference sequence). The CDR3 has 14 amino acids. For the CDR3, the DNA is TGTGCCTGGAGTGTACTTAGGCCAGGCTACGAAGCTTTCTTT. Its translation is CAWSVLRPGYEAFF.

The DNA for the CDR3 is TGTGCTAGTGGTTTGGGAGGGGGAGATACGCAGTATTTT. This sequence encodes CASGLGGGDTQYF. The chain links TRBV12-5 to TRBJ2-3; the D gene is possibly TRBD1 (6 bases). V lost 1 base to trimming and J lost 5 bases, with 7 bases between them. Germline loops: CDR1 LGHNT, CDR2 FRNRAP. The CDR3 is 13 residues long.

The chain joins TRBV12-5 to TRBJ2-1, with TRBD2 identical over 7 bases. This CDR3 is built from 14 residues. Germline V lookup: CDR1 LGHNT, CDR2 FRNRAP. Trimming removed 7 bases from V and 8 bases from J; junction bases left unmatched: 11. The CDR3 here is CASARSGTKHEQFF. The CDR3 nucleotides read TGTGCTAGTGCCCGTTCCGGGACTAAGCATGAGCAGTTCTTC.

J is TRBJ1-6 and V is TRBV27; 8 bases agree with TRBD1. This CDR3 has 15 residues. CDR1 is MNHEY and CDR2 is SMNVEV in the germline V gene (reference sequence). Trimming at V came to 8 bases and at J to 4 bases, leaving 7 bases not matched to a gene. CDR3 sequence reads: CASCDRGLYNSPLHF. The CDR3 DNA sequence: TGTGCCAGCTGTGACAGGGGCCTATATAATTCACCCCTCCACTTT.

This chain links TRBV9 with TRBJ2-1; D is possibly TRBD2 (5 bases). CDR1 and CDR2 (germline): SGDLS, YYNGEE. Trimming cost V 0 bases and J 0 bases, with 13 bases left between them. This CDR3 spans 17 amino acids. CDR3 region: CASSVAETGFSYNEQFF. The CDR3 DNA reads TGTGCCAGCAGCGTAGCTGAAACGGGGTTCTCCTACAATGAGCAGTTCTTC.

The chain has TRBV10-3 and TRBJ2-3, with TRBD1 matching over 9 bases. V lost 9 bases, J lost 8 bases, and 15 bases stayed unmatched. This CDR3 spans 15 amino acids. Germline CDR1 is ENHRY and CDR2 is SYGVKD. CDR3 coding DNA: TGTGCCATGAGAGGGGGACAGGGACCCGGGGGTACGCAGTATTTT. Protein product: CAMRGGQGPGGTQYF.

This clone was detected only once. This chain uses TRBV27 with TRBJ2-1, with 7 bases identical to TRBD2. J was trimmed by 6 bases and V by 3 bases; bases with no gene match: 5. This CDR3 is built from 14 residues. The germline gives CDR1 MNHEY, CDR2 SMNVEV (reference sequence). The CDR3 is CASSFAGVTNEQFF. CDR3 nucleotide sequence: TGTGCCAGCAGTTTCGCGGGAGTTACCAATGAGCAGTTCTTC.

The gene calls are TRBV28 and TRBJ2-3; 9 positions match TRBD1. Trimming cost V 11 bases and J 1 base; bases outside gene matches: 7. Per germline, CDR1 MDHEN and CDR2 SYDVKM. CDR3 size: 14 residues. CDR3 bases: TGTGCCGGGGGGGACAGGGCCGGCACAGATACGCAGTATTTT. This translates into CAGGDRAGTDTQYF.

This sequence joins TRBV15 and TRBJ1-4, with D unclear. The germline gives CDR1 LNHNV, CDR2 YYDKDF (reference sequence). The CDR3 runs 11 residues. V gave up 4 bases and J gave up 11 bases, with 8 bases separating them. The CDR3 region is CATSTRDKLFF. CDR3 bases: TGTGCCACCAGCACCCGGGATAAACTGTTTTTT.

The chain is built from TRBV7-9 and TRBJ2-7, with D perhaps TRBD2 (7 bases). This CDR3 spans 13 amino acids. Germline CDR1 is SEHNR and CDR2 is FQNEAQ (reference sequence). V gave up 7 bases and J gave up 6 bases, with 16 bases separating them. The CDR3 nucleotides are TGTGCCAGCAACCCCATGGGGGGGCGCGAGCAGTACTTC. Its translation is CASNPMGGREQYF. The entire variable domain, with the rest obtained from reference TRBV7-9 and TRBJ2-7, is as follows: DTGVSQNPRHKITKRGQNVTFRCDPISEHNRLYWYRQTLGQGPEFLTYFQNEAQLEKSRLLSDRFSAERPKGSFSTLEIQRTEQGDSAMYLCASNPMGGREQYFGPGTRLTVT.